This T cell receptor (beta chain) appears in the sequencing data of a study of graft-versus-host responses after intestinal transplantation. Study details: Among the recipients, transplants were multivisceral, liver-intestinal, or isolated intestinal. Study-level points and caveats: There were GvH clones found in recipient marrow, and some of them appeared first in ileum or blood.

The CDR3 runs to 16 residues. The germline CDR1 and CDR2 sequences are PRHDT and FYEKMQ (reference sequence). V lost 5 bases to trimming and J lost 0 bases; unmatched junction nucleotides: 6. Sequencing used immunoSEQ multiplex PCR; TCRdb keeps in-frame clones, though not all of them. The table has 41,000 or so clones, around 95% seen once. The table lists this clone with a count of one. Its specificity is unknown. The sequencing used unstimulated CD8+ T cells sorted from spleen or lymph node cells, collected before transplant. The source is a human donor who was the organ donor for an intestinal transplant. The chain has TRBV13 and TRBJ1-4; 7 positions match TRBD1. CDR3 sequence (DNA): TGTGCCAGCAGCCCGGGGACAGTGACAACTAATGAAAAACTGTTTTTT. It codes for CASSPGTVTTNEKLFF.